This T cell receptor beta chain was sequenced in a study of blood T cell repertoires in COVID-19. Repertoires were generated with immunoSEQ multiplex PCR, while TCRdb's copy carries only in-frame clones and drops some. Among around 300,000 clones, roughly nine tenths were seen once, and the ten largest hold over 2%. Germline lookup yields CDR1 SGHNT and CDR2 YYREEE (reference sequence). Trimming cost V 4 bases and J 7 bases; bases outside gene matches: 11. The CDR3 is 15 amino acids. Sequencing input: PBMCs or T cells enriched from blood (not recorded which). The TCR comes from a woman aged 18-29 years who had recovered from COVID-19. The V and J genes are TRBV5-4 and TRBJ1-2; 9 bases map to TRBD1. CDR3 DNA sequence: TGTGCCAGCAGCCGGGGGGACAGGGATCGGAGTGGCTACACCTTC. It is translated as CASSRGDRDRSGYTF.